One sample yielded the 18 T cell receptor beta chains listed below, sequenced in a study of T-cell memory formation after mild COVID-19. Each CDR3 protein gets one entry after TCRdb re-called the 5' RACE reads with MiXCR. The repertoire holds over 300,000 distinct CDR3 sequences, with 20% as singletons. The source material was PBMCs or a T cell subset sorted from them (not recorded which). Every receptor here comes from a man aged 18 to 29 who had mild COVID-19 (a few samples of this study predate the infection). Cell type and time point are not known.

The chain recombines TRBV6-6 with TRBJ2-1; 9 nucleotides match TRBD2. This CDR3 has 15 amino acids. J was trimmed by 5 bases and V by 8 bases; bases with no gene match: 10. Germline V gene sequence: CDR1 MNHNY, CDR2 SVGAGI (reference sequence). The CDR3 protein is CASAKGLAGDNEQFF. The CDR3 DNA is TGTGCCAGCGCCAAGGGACTAGCTGGTGACAATGAGCAGTTCTTC.

This clonotype has only a few counts. The chain links TRBV6-6 to TRBJ2-3; possibly TRBD2 for D (6 bases). Trimming removed 10 bases from V and 3 bases from J, with 11 bases in between. Germline V gives CDR1 MNHNY, CDR2 SVGAGI (reference sequence). CDR3 length: 12 residues. Written as DNA, the CDR3 is TGTGCCACCACCCGGGGGACAGATACGCAGTATTTT. It specifies CATTRGTDTQYF.

V is TRBV18 and J is TRBJ1-1; weak D call: TRBD1 (6 bases). The germline CDR1 and CDR2 sequences are KGHSH and LQKENI. CDR3 size: 14 residues. Trimming left V 6 bases short and J 8 bases short, with 19 bases between. The CDR3 spells CASSNDRREIEAFF. CDR3 in DNA: TGTGCCAGCTCCAACGACAGGAGGGAGATAGAAGCTTTCTTT.

The genes are TRBV12-3 or TRBV12-4 and TRBJ1-2; D not resolved. This CDR3 has 12 residues. The V gene lost 4 bases and the J gene lost 14 bases, with 17 bases spanning the gap. This CDR3 reads CASSWRRESRTF. CDR3 nucleotide sequence: TGTGCCAGCAGTTGGCGGCGGGAATCGAGGACCTTC.

This clonotype was found many times. The chain has TRBV18 and TRBJ1-1, with 9 bases identical to TRBD1. CDR1 and CDR2 from the germline V gene are KGHSH and LQKENI. The CDR3 loop spans 13 amino acids. Unmatched junction bases numbered 0, after V lost 4 bases and J lost 3 bases. CDR3 residues: CASSRDRDTEAFF. CDR3 DNA: TGTGCCAGCTCACGGGACAGGGACACTGAAGCTTTCTTT.

The table lists this clonotype with a few counts. This sequence joins TRBV24-1 and TRBJ2-6; D remains unclear. The CDR3 totals 14 residues. Per germline, CDR1 KGHDR and CDR2 SFDVKD. Trimming took 5 bases from V and 1 from J, leaving 5 bases between them. The CDR3 DNA is TGTGCCACCAGTGGGGCGTCTGGGGCCAACGTCCTGACTTTC. It is translated as CATSGASGANVLTF.

This clonotype appeared a single time. The J gene is TRBJ1-1, the V gene TRBV20-1; D unclear. This CDR3 comprises 13 residues. Germline V gives CDR1 DFQATT, CDR2 SNEGSKA (reference sequence). Between the trimmed V and J ends, which lost 7 bases and 0 bases, there was a span of 12 bases. In DNA, the CDR3 is TGCAGTGACCTCAAAGGGATGAACACTGAAGCTTTCTTT. Its translation is CSDLKGMNTEAFF.

The chain joins TRBV20-1 to TRBJ1-6, with TRBD1 matching 10 bases. The CDR3 totals 17 residues. With 0 bases clipped from V and 4 bases from J, the junction kept 6 bases outside the gene matches. Germline V gives CDR1 DFQATT, CDR2 SNEGSKA (reference sequence). CDR3 in DNA: TGCAGTGCTAGAGATGGGGACAGGGGACTTTATAATTCACCCCTCCACTTT. Its protein is CSARDGDRGLYNSPLHF.

CDR3 region: CAWGPGTSDTQYF. The CDR3 nucleotides read TGTGCCTGGGGCCCCGGGACTTCAGATACGCAGTATTTT. The V gene is TRBV30, the J gene TRBJ2-3; TRBD2 is a possible D gene (6 bases). V lost 5 bases and J lost 4, with 13 bases in between. This CDR3 is 13 amino acids long. From germline, CDR1 is GTSNPN and CDR2 SVGIG (reference sequence). The full variable domain, its missing parts supplied by reference TRBV30 and TRBJ2-3, is SQTIHQWPATLVQPVGSPLSLECTVEGTSNPNLYWYRQAAGRGLQLLFYSVGIGQISSEVPQNLSASRPQDRQFILSSKKLLLSDSGFYLCAWGPGTSDTQYFGPGTRLTVL.

This chain uses TRBV19 with TRBJ1-1; no definite D call. V was clipped by 7 bases and J by 5 bases, with 14 bases between them. Germline V gives CDR1 LNHDA, CDR2 SQIVND (reference sequence). The CDR3 runs 13 residues. The CDR3 region has the DNA TGTGCCAGTAAATCCCCCCTTGGAACTGAAGCTTTCTTT. Translating it yields CASKSPLGTEAFF.

This clonotype was picked up a small number of times. The V gene is TRBV5-6, the J gene TRBJ2-5, with 7 bases fitting TRBD2. Germline V gives CDR1 SGHDT, CDR2 YYEEEE. Germline trimming cut 4 bases from V and 5 bases from J; bases unmatched to any gene: 8. CDR3 size: 14 residues. The CDR3 DNA reads as TGTGCCAGCAGCGGGAAGACTAGCTCCGAGACCCAGTACTTC. It specifies CASSGKTSSETQYF.

J is TRBJ1-1 and V is TRBV11-3, with D unresolved. The germline CDR1 and CDR2 sequences are SGHNT and YENEEA. The CDR3 has 13 residues. V lost 3 bases and J 6 bases, leaving 11 bases between the germline ends. CDR3 amino acids: CASSLGIGAEAFF. In DNA, the CDR3 is TGTGCCAGCAGCTTGGGCATCGGAGCTGAAGCTTTCTTT.

This clonotype showed up just a few times. This chain connects TRBV12-3 or TRBV12-4 to TRBJ2-7; 12 bases are a match to TRBD2. This CDR3 comprises 16 residues. V was clipped by 5 bases and J by 2 bases; unmatched bases: 7. The CDR3 is CASSRRTSGATYEQYF. The CDR3 nucleotides are TGTGCCAGCAGTCGGCGGACTAGCGGGGCGACCTACGAGCAGTACTTC.

This chain joins TRBV5-1 and TRBJ1-6, with 7 bases lining up with TRBD1. The V segment lost 5 bases and the J segment 9 bases; nucleotides outside the gene matches: 8. Germline V gene sequence: CDR1 SGHRS, CDR2 YFSETQ. The CDR3 contains 14 residues. CDR3 loop: CASRFTGDASPLHF. Written as DNA, the CDR3 is TGCGCCAGCAGATTCACAGGGGACGCTTCACCCCTCCACTTT.

In its sample, this clonotype was seen a few times. This chain connects TRBV11-2 to TRBJ2-7, with TRBD2 identical over 11 bases. With 4 bases clipped from V and 2 bases from J, the junction kept 7 bases outside the gene matches. Germline-derived CDR1 and CDR2 are SGHAT and FQNNGV. This CDR3 contains 16 residues. The CDR3 region is CASSSPTSGAPYEQYF. The DNA for the CDR3 is TGTGCCAGCAGCTCACCGACTAGCGGGGCGCCCTACGAGCAGTACTTC.

This clonotype was seen a handful of times. The V call is TRBV7-9, the J call TRBJ1-1; no reliable D call. The V end lost 5 bases, the J end lost 5 bases, and 9 bases lay between the germline ends. The CDR3 is 12 amino acids. Looked up from germline, CDR1 is SEHNR and CDR2 is FQNEAQ (reference sequence). The CDR3, as DNA: TGTGCCAGCAGCCTGGGGATGACTGAAGCTTTCTTT. Encoded protein: CASSLGMTEAFF.

V usage is TRBV11-2 and J usage is TRBJ1-6; 11 bases align to TRBD1. CDR3 length equals 16 residues. Per the germline V gene, CDR1 is SGHAT and CDR2 is FQNNGV. With V trimmed by 5 bases and J by 8 bases, 8 bases remained unmatched. The CDR3 loop reads CASSPLDRGRDSPLHF. CDR3 in DNA: TGTGCCAGCAGCCCCTTGGACAGGGGGCGAGATTCACCCCTCCACTTT.

This clonotype was seen more than once but under ten times. The chain uses TRBV6-2 or TRBV6-3 and TRBJ1-2; D call uncertain. CDR3 length: 12 amino acids. Germline V CDR1 and CDR2: MNHEY, SVGEGT. The germline V and J ends were trimmed by 6 bases and 10 bases, with 15 bases remaining between them. CDR3 DNA sequence: TGTGCCAGCAGCGGGAAGACCTTAACCTACACCTTC. Its translation is CASSGKTLTYTF.